The 7 T cell receptor beta chains given below trace back to one sample, sequenced in a study of read filtering for tumor transcriptome and immune sequencing. Molecular barcoded adaptors covering alpha/delta and beta/gamma chains were used on 400 ng RNA. Each CDR3 protein gets one entry after TCRdb re-called the reads with MiXCR. Of 85,000 to 100,000 distinct CDR3 sequences listed, roughly 21% are singletons. Sequences were obtained from a population of CD138-negative cells sorted from bone marrow. The receptors shown here come from a donor aged 40 or older with multiple myeloma.

The sample holds many counts of this clonotype. The chain joins TRBV3-1 to TRBJ2-7; 9 nucleotides agree with TRBD1. Germline V CDR1 and CDR2: LGHDT, YNNKEL (reference sequence). CDR3 length: 14 residues. The V and J ends lost 1 base and 4 bases, in that order; junction bases with no gene match: 2. CDR3 DNA sequence: TGTGCCAGCAGCCAAGCGGACAGGGGTTACGAGCAGTACTTC. Translated, it gives CASSQADRGYEQYF.

This clonotype was seen many times. This rearrangement joins TRBV19 to TRBJ1-1; D unresolved. The CDR3 consists of 13 residues. In germline, CDR1 is LNHDA, CDR2 SQIVND (reference sequence). V was pared by 8 bases and J by 0 bases, with 10 bases between. CDR3 in amino acids: CASDSPLNTEAFF. The CDR3 nucleotides are TGTGCCAGTGACTCTCCCTTGAACACTGAAGCTTTCTTT.

Note on this clonotype: This clone may be a read error of a much larger clone one base away. The rearrangement joins TRBV30 to TRBJ1-1; 7 bases match TRBD1. Germline V gives CDR1 GTSNPN, CDR2 SVGIG (reference sequence). There are 14 residues in the CDR3. Unmatched junction bases numbered 8, after V lost 2 bases and J lost 5 bases. CDR3 sequence reads: CAWSLDRVETEAFF. CDR3 DNA: TGTGCCTGGAGTCTCGACAGGGTGGAGACTGAAGCTTTCTTT.

This chain uses TRBV5-4 with TRBJ2-1, with 9 bases lining up with TRBD2. With 4 bases clipped from V and 0 bases from J, the junction kept 5 bases outside the gene matches. This CDR3 contains 16 residues. The germline CDR1 and CDR2 sequences are SGHNT and YYREEE (reference sequence). CDR3 residues: CASSAGGGASYNEQFF. CDR3 nucleotide sequence: TGTGCCAGCAGCGCGGGAGGGGGGGCCTCCTACAATGAGCAGTTCTTC.

V usage is TRBV5-5 and J usage is TRBJ2-7, with D hard to call. Germline CDR1 and CDR2: SGHKS and YYEKEE (reference sequence). V gave up 2 bases and J gave up 0 bases, with 12 bases separating them. The CDR3 length is 15 residues. CDR3 DNA: TGTGCCAGCAGCTTCGCAGTCGCGACCTCCTACGAGCAGTACTTC. Its protein product is CASSFAVATSYEQYF.

This clonotype came up a few times. This chain connects TRBV7-9 to TRBJ2-3, with 9 bases aligning to TRBD2. V shed 6 bases and J 4 bases; nucleotides not matched to a gene: 8. Germline V gives CDR1 SEHNR, CDR2 FQNEAQ (reference sequence). The CDR3 contains 15 residues. CDR3: CASSSGGRRADTQYF. The CDR3 coding sequence is TGTGCCAGCAGTAGCGGGGGCCGAAGGGCAGATACGCAGTATTTT. Based on the CDR3 plus reference TRBV7-9 and TRBJ2-3, the full variable domain is DTGVSQNPRHKITKRGQNVTFRCDPISEHNRLYWYRQTLGQGPEFLTYFQNEAQLEKSRLLSDRFSAERPKGSFSTLEIQRTEQGDSAMYLCASSSGGRRADTQYFGPGTRLTVL.

This clonotype was seen a few times. The rearrangement uses TRBV19 and TRBJ2-7; 7 bases align to TRBD1. J was trimmed by 5 bases and V by 4 bases; bases with no gene match: 5. There are 13 residues in the CDR3. Germline V gene data show CDR1 as LNHDA and CDR2 as SQIVND (reference sequence). For the CDR3, the DNA is TGTGCCAGTAGTAACACAGGGGAACACGAGCAGTACTTC. The encoded protein is CASSNTGEHEQYF. The entire variable domain, with the rest obtained from reference TRBV19 and TRBJ2-7, is as follows: DGGITQSPKYLFRKEGQNVTLSCEQNLNHDAMYWYRQDPGQGLRLIYYSQIVNDFQKGDIAEGYSVSREKKESFPLTVTSAQKNPTAFYLCASSNTGEHEQYFGPGTRLTVT.